The sequence of this T cell receptor (beta chain) was determined in a study of OX40 agonist ivuxolimab in advanced cancers. Clones were sequenced by immunoSEQ multiplex PCR, and TCRdb holds only the in-frame ones, with some missing. This sample carries 80,000 to 100,000 clones, around 85% of them seen once, and the ten largest clones take around 6%. The receptor was derived from an adult with an advanced solid tumor such as melanoma, head and neck, liver or kidney cancer. This material consisted of CD4+ or CD8+ T cells sorted from blood, taken in a trial of the OX40 agonist ivuxolimab.

CDR3 sequence reads: CASSLDRGYQETQYF. In nucleotides, the CDR3 is TGTGCCAGCAGCTTAGATAGGGGTTACCAAGAGACCCAGTACTTC. This chain connects TRBV7-9 to TRBJ2-5; possible D gene TRBD1, 5 bases. Trimming cost V 1 base and J 0 bases, with 9 bases left between them. Germline values: CDR1 SEHNR, CDR2 FQNEAQ (reference sequence). The CDR3 loop spans 15 amino acids. Supplemented by reference TRBV7-9 and TRBJ2-5, the full variable domain reads DTGVSQNPRHKITKRGQNVTFRCDPISEHNRLYWYRQTLGQGPEFLTYFQNEAQLEKSRLLSDRFSAERPKGSFSTLEIQRTEQGDSAMYLCASSLDRGYQETQYFGPGTRLLVL.